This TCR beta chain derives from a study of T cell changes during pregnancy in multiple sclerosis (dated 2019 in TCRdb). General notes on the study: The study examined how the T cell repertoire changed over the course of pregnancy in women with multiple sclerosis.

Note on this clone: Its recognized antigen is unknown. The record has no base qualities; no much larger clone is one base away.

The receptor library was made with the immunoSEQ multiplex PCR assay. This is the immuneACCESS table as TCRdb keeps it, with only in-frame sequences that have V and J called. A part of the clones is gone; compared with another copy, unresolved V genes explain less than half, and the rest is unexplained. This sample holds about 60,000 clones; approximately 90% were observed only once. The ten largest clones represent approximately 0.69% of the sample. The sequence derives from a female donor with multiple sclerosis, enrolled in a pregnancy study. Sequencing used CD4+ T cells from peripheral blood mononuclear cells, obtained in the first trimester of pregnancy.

The CDR3 protein sequence reads: CAWSVSGGRNTIYF. The bases read TGTGCCTGGAGTGTTTCAGGGGGCAGAAACACCATATATTTT. The chain couples TRBV30 to TRBJ1-3; a stretch of 8 junction bases matches TRBD1. The CDR3 goes from the cysteine to the phenylalanine over 14 residues. Solely the CDR3 DNA is kept, with 42 bases framed from the first base. The junction shows trimming of 0 bases on V and 5 bases on J, and the gene matches do not reach 3 bases of it. From the germline V gene (reference sequence), CDR1 is GTSNPN and CDR2 is SVGIG.